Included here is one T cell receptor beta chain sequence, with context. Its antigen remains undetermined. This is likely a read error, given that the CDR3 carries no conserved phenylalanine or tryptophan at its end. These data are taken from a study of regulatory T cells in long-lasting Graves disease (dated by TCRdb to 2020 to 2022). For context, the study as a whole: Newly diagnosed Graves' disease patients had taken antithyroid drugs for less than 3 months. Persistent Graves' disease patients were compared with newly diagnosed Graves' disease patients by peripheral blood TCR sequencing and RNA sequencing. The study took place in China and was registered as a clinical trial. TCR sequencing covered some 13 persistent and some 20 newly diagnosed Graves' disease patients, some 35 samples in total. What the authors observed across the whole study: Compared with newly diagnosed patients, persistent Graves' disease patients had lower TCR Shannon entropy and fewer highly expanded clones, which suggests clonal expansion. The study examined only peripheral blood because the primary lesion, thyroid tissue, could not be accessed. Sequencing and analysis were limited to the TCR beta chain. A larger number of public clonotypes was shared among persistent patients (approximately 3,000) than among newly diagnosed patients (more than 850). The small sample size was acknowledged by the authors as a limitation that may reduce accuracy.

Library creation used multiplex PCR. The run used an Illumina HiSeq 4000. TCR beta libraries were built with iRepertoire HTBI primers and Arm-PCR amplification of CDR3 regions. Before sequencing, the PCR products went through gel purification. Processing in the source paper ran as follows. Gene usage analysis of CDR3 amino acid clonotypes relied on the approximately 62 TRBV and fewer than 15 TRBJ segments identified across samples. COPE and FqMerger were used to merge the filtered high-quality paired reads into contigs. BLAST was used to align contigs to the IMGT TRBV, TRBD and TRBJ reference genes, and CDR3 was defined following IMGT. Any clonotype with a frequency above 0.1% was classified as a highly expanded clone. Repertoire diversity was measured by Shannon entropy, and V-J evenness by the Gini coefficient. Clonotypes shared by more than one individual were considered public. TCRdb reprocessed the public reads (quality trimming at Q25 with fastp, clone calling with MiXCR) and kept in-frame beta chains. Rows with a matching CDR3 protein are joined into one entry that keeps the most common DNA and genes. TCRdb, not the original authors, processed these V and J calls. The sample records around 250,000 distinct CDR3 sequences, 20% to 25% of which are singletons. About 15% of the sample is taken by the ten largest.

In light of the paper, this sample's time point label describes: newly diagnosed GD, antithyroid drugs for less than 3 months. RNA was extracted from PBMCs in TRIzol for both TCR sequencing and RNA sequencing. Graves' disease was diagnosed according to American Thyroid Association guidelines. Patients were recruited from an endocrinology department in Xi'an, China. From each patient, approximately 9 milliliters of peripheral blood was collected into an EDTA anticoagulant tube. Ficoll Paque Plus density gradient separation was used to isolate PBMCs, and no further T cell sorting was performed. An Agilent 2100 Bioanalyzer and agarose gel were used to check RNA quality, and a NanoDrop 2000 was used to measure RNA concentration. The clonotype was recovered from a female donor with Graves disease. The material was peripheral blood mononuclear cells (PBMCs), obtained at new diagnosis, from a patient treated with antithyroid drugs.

CDR3 loop: CASSLRETQYS. DNA sequence: TGTGCCAGCAGTTTGAGAGAGACCCAGTACTCC. Recombination joined TRBV6-9 with TRBJ2-5; confidence is insufficient to name the D gene. Inclusive of both ends, the CDR3 amounts to 11 amino acids. Just CDR3 DNA is preserved here, 33 bases in frame from base 1. V loses 4 bases of germline sequence and J loses 4 bases, and the interval between the two ends is 4 bases. CDR1 is given as MNHGY and CDR2 as SVAAGI, both from the germline V gene.